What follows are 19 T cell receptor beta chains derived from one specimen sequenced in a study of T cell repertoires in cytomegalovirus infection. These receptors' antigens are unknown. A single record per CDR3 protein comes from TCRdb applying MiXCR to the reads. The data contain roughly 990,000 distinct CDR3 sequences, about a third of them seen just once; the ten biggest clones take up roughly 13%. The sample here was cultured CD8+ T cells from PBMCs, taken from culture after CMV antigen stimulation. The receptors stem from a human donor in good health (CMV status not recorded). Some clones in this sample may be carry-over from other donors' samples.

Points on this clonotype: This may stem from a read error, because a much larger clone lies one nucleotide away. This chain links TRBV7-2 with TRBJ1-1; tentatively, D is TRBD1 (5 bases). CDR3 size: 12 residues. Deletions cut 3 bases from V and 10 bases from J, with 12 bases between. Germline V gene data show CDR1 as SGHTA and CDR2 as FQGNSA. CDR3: CASSFGPDRAFF. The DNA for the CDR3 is TGTGCCAGCAGCTTTGGCCCAGACAGAGCTTTCTTT. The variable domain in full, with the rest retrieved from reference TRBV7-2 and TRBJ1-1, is GAGVSQSPSNKVTEKGKDVELRCDPISGHTALYWYRQSLGQGLEFLIYFQGNSAPDKSGLPSDRFSAERTGGSVSTLTIQRTQQEDSAVYLCASSFGPDRAFFGQGTRLTVV.

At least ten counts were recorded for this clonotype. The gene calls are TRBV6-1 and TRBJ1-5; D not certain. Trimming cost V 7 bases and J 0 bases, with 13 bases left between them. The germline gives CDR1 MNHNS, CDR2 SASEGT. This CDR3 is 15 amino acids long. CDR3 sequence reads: CASMVAEYSNQPQHF. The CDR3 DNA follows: TGTGCCAGCATGGTGGCGGAATATAGCAATCAGCCCCAGCATTTT.

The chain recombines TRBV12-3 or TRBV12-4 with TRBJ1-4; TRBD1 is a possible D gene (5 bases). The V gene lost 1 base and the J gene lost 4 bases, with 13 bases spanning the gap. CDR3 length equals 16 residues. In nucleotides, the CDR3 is TGTGCCAGCAGTTTAGATTGGGGCGCGATTAATGAAAAACTGTTTTTT. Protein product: CASSLDWGAINEKLFF.

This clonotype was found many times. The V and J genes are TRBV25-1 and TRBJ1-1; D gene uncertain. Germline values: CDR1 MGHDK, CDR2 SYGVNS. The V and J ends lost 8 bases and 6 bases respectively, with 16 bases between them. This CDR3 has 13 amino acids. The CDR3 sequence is CASGEGPAAEAFF. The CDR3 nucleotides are TGTGCCAGCGGCGAGGGCCCGGCGGCTGAAGCTTTCTTT.

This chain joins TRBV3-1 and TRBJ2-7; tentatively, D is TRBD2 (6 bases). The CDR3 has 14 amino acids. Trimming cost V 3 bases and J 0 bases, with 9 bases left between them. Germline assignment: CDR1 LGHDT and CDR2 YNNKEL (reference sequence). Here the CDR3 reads CASSHGGSSYEQYF. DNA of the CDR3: TGTGCCAGCAGCCATGGAGGGAGCTCCTACGAGCAGTACTTC.

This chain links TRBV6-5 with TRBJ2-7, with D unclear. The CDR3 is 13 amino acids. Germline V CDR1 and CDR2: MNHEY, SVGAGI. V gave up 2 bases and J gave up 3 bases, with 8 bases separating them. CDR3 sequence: CASSYESGYEQYF. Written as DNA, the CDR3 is TGTGCCAGCAGTTACGAGTCCGGCTACGAGCAGTACTTC.

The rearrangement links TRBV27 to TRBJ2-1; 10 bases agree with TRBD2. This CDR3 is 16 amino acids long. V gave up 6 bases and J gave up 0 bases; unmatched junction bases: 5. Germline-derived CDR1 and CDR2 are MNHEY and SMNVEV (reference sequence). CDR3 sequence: CASRGAGGSSYNEQFF. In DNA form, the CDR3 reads TGTGCCAGCAGGGGAGCGGGGGGGAGCTCCTACAATGAGCAGTTCTTC.

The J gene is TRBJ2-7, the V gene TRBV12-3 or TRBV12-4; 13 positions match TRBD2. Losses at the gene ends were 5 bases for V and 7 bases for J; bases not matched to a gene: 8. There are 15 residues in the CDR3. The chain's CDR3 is CASSRTSGGRREQYV. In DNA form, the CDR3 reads TGTGCCAGCAGTCGGACTAGCGGGGGACGGAGGGAGCAGTACGTC.

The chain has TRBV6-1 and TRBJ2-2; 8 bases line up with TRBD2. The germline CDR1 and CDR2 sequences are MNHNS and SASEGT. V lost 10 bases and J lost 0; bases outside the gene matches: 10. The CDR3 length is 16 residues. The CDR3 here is CAILPRGGPNTGELFF. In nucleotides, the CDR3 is TGTGCCATCCTCCCCCGGGGGGGACCGAACACCGGGGAGCTGTTTTTT.

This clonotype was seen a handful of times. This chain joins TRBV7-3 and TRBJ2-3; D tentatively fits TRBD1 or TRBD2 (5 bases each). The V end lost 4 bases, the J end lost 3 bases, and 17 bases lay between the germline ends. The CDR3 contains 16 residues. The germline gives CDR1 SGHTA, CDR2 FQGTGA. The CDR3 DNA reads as TGTGCCAGCAGCTCCCCGGACATCTCGGGGACAGATACGCAGTATTTT. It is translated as CASSSPDISGTDTQYF.

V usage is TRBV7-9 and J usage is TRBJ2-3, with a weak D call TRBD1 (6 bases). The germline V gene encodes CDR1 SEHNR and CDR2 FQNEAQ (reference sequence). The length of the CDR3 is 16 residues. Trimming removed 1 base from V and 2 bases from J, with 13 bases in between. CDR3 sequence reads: CASSLEGDGFTDTQYF. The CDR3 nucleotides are TGTGCCAGCAGCTTAGAGGGGGACGGTTTCACAGATACGCAGTATTTT.

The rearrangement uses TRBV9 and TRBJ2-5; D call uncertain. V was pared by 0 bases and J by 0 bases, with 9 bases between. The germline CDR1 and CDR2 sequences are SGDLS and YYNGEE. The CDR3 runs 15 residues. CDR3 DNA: TGTGCCAGCAGCGTAGAGGCAGGATACCAAGAGACCCAGTACTTC. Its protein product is CASSVEAGYQETQYF.

The CDR3 sequence: CASSYSGLEVQETQYF. The CDR3 DNA reads TGTGCCAGCAGTTACTCCGGACTAGAGGTACAAGAGACCCAGTACTTC. The chain uses TRBV6-6 and TRBJ2-5; 7 positions match TRBD2. The CDR3 loop spans 16 amino acids. J gave up 2 bases and V 0 bases, and 6 bases lay outside the gene matches. Germline-derived CDR1 and CDR2 are MNHNY and SVGAGI (reference sequence).

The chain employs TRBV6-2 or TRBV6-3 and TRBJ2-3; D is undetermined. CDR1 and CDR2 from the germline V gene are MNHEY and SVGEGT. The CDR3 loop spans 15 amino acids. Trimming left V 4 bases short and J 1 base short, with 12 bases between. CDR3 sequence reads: CASSWSLSGTDTQYF. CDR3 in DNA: TGTGCCAGCAGTTGGTCCCTCTCCGGCACAGATACGCAGTATTTT.

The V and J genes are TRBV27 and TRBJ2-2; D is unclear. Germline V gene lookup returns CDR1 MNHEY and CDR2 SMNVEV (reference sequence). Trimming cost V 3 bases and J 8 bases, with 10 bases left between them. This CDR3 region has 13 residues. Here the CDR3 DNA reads TGTGCCAGCAGTTTCATGCGCTTGGGGGAGCTGTTTTTT. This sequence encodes CASSFMRLGELFF.

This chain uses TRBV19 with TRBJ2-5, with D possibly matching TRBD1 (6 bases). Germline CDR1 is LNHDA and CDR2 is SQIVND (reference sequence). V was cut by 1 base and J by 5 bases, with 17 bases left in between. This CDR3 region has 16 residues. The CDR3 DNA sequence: TGTGCCAGTAGTATAGGGACAGCCATAGGTAGGGAGACCCAGTACTTC. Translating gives CASSIGTAIGRETQYF.

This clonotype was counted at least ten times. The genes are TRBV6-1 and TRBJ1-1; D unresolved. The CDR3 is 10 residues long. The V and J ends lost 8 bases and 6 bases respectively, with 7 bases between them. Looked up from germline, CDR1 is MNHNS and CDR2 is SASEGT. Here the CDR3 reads CASGRPEAFF. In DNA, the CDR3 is TGTGCCAGCGGTAGGCCTGAAGCTTTCTTT.

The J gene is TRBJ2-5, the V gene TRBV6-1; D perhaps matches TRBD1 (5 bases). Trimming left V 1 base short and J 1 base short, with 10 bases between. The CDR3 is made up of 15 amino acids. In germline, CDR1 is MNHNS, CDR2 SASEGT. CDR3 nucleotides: TGTGCCAGCAGTGAAGGGCCAGGGATCCAAGAGACCCAGTACTTC. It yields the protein CASSEGPGIQETQYF.

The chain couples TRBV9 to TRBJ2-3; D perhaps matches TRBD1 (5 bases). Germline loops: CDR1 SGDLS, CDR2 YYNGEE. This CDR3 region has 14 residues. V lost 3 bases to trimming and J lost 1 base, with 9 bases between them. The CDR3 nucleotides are TGTGCCAGCAGCGACAGGTCGGGCACAGATACGCAGTATTTT. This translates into CASSDRSGTDTQYF.